Presented here are 23 T cell receptor beta chains from one specimen sequenced in a study of blood T cell repertoires in COVID-19. The data were produced by immunoSEQ multiplex PCR, yet TCRdb's version contains in-frame clones alone and is incomplete. The sample yields 85,000 to 100,000 clones, less than 85% seen once. The specimen sequenced was peripheral blood. These receptors came from a man in his forties or fifties who had recovered from COVID-19.

The chain uses TRBV7-6 and TRBJ2-5, with 7 nucleotides matching TRBD1. The CDR3 has 16 amino acids. Germline V gene data show CDR1 as SGHVS and CDR2 as FNYEAQ. Trimming took 5 bases from V and 7 from J; bases not matched to a gene: 16. CDR3 nucleotides: TGTGCCAGCAGCGACGACCTAGGACAGGATGACGGGACCCAGTACTTC. Residues: CASSDDLGQDDGTQYF.

This clone was seen only once. The limits of the CDR3 on the DNA are not certain, so only TCRdb's listed CDR3 is given. J is TRBJ2-1 and V is TRBV28; the table calls TRBD2, which could not be checked here. The CDR3 length equals 13 residues, ends included. Germline CDR1 reads MDHEN; CDR2 reads SYDVKM. This CDR3 is CATVGYGSNEQLF.

This chain connects TRBV7-2 to TRBJ2-1; a possible D gene is TRBD1 (5 bases). The CDR3 contains 12 residues. Germline V CDR1 and CDR2: SGHTA, FQGNSA. V lost 5 bases to trimming and J lost 8 bases, with 10 bases between them. DNA for the CDR3: TGTGCCAGCAGCCCGCTCAGGGATGAGCAGTTCTTC. It codes for CASSPLRDEQFF.

The gene calls are TRBV4-1 and TRBJ2-1; D perhaps matches TRBD2 (5 bases). Germline V gene data show CDR1 as MGHRA and CDR2 as YSYEKL. The CDR3 has 13 amino acids. V was shortened by 0 bases and J by 13 bases, with 13 bases between the two germline ends. CDR3 protein: CASSQDSGAGQFF. The CDR3 DNA is TGCGCCAGCAGCCAAGACTCAGGCGCGGGTCAGTTCTTC.

The V and J genes are TRBV7-2 and TRBJ1-3; D remains unclear. CDR1 is SGHTA, CDR2 FQGNSA, per germline. The CDR3 totals 15 residues. Trimming removed 5 bases from V and 4 bases from J, with 15 bases in between. CDR3: CASSLTSSMGNTIYF. DNA of the CDR3: TGTGCCAGCAGCCTCACGAGCTCTATGGGAAACACCATATATTTT.

V gene TRBV15 combines with J gene TRBJ2-5; TRBD2 matches at 7 bases. The CDR3 has 15 residues. Trimming took 1 base from V and 2 from J; bases not matched to a gene: 4. Germline V gives CDR1 LNHNV, CDR2 YYDKDF (reference sequence). CDR3 in amino acids: CATSRVRGGQETQYF. The CDR3 DNA reads TGTGCCACCAGCAGAGTGCGGGGAGGGCAAGAGACCCAGTACTTC.

The rearrangement uses TRBV11-2 and TRBJ1-6; 7 bases map to TRBD1. Germline CDR1 is SGHAT and CDR2 is FQNNGV. J was trimmed by 2 bases and V by 0 bases; bases with no gene match: 1. CDR3 size: 16 residues. CDR3 loop: CASSLDGTAYNSPLHF. In DNA, the CDR3 is TGTGCCAGCAGCTTAGACGGGACAGCCTATAATTCACCCCTCCACTTT.

Only one count was recorded for this clone. This rearrangement joins TRBV28 to TRBJ1-1; TRBD1 is a possible D gene (6 bases). V was cut by 2 bases and J by 5 bases, with 12 bases left in between. In germline, CDR1 is MDHEN, CDR2 SYDVKM. The CDR3 is made up of 14 amino acids. CDR3: CASSLGGGGTEAFF. The CDR3 DNA follows: TGTGCCAGCAGTTTAGGCGGGGGCGGAACTGAAGCTTTCTTT.

This chain links TRBV7-8 with TRBJ1-6; 7 nucleotides agree with TRBD1. In germline, CDR1 is SGHVS, CDR2 FQNEAQ. J was trimmed by 5 bases and V by 5 bases; bases with no gene match: 6. The CDR3 spans 15 residues. In nucleotides, the CDR3 is TGTGCCAGCAGCCACGGGACAGTAGATAATTCACCCCTCCACTTT. This codes for CASSHGTVDNSPLHF.

Remarks on this clone: One end of the junction varies from germline; a read error may be responsible. V gene TRBV19 combines with J gene TRBJ2-1; the match to TRBD1 covers 10 bases. The CDR3 spans 16 residues. The germline V gene encodes CDR1 LNHDA and CDR2 SQIVND (reference sequence). The CDR3 region has the DNA TGTGCCAGTAGTATAGGGGGGACAGGGGACTACTATGAGCAGTTCTTC. Its protein is CASSIGGTGDYYEQFF.

The chain combines TRBV7-9 with TRBJ2-3; 10 bases align to TRBD1. The CDR3 runs to 17 residues. V dropped 7 bases and J dropped 4; count of bases not matched to a gene: 14. Germline-derived CDR1 and CDR2 are SEHNR and FQNEAQ (reference sequence). CDR3 coding DNA: TGTGCCAGCATCAAAACGGGTGACAGGGGGCAGGCAGATACGCAGTATTTT. It codes for CASIKTGDRGQADTQYF.

This chain joins TRBV5-1 and TRBJ2-3, with a possible D match to TRBD2 (5 bases). Germline CDR1 is SGHRS and CDR2 is YFSETQ. Deletions cut 2 bases from V and 0 bases from J, with 13 bases between. The CDR3 runs to 16 residues. The CDR3 DNA sequence: TGCGCCAGCAGCTTACGTAGCGAAACCAGCACAGATACGCAGTATTTT. Translation: CASSLRSETSTDTQYF.

The chain is built from TRBV6-2 or TRBV6-3 and TRBJ2-7; TRBD2 aligns across 7 bases. The CDR3 is 13 residues long. The V segment lost 6 bases and the J segment 7 bases; nucleotides outside the gene matches: 9. The germline gives CDR1 MNHEY, CDR2 SVGEGT. CDR3 sequence (DNA): TGTGCCAGCAGCTTCGGACTAGTTCGAGAGCAGTACTTC. Amino acids: CASSFGLVREQYF.

The chain has TRBV7-9 and TRBJ2-3; the D is unclear. This CDR3 is 15 amino acids long. The V gene's germline CDR1 is SEHNR and CDR2 FQNEAQ (reference sequence). V was clipped by 1 base and J by 0 bases, with 8 bases between them. CDR3 bases: TGTGCCAGCAGCTTAGGAGGCCCTAGCACAGATACGCAGTATTTT. Encoded protein: CASSLGGPSTDTQYF.

The chain links TRBV5-1 to TRBJ1-1; unclear D gene. Trimming took 0 bases from V and 1 from J, leaving 10 bases between them. CDR1 is SGHRS, CDR2 YFSETQ, per germline. This CDR3 comprises 15 residues. CDR3 in amino acids: CASSLEEGRNTEAFF. The CDR3 coding sequence is TGCGCCAGCAGCTTGGAGGAAGGGAGGAACACTGAAGCTTTCTTT.

The rearrangement links TRBV28 to TRBJ2-7, with D perhaps TRBD1 (5 bases). Deletions cut 8 bases from V and 7 bases from J, with 18 bases between. Germline-derived CDR1 and CDR2 are MDHEN and SYDVKM. CDR3 size: 13 residues. The CDR3 protein is CASGASPLPEQYF. CDR3 nucleotide sequence: TGTGCCAGCGGGGCGAGCCCACTTCCAGAGCAGTACTTC.

The chain has TRBV5-1 and TRBJ2-2, with a possible D match to TRBD1 (6 bases). This CDR3 comprises 15 residues. The V and J ends lost 0 bases and 1 base respectively, with 7 bases between them. From germline, CDR1 is SGHRS and CDR2 YFSETQ. In DNA form, the CDR3 reads TGCGCCAGCAGCTTGGAACAGGGGAACACCGGGGAGCTGTTTTTT. It encodes CASSLEQGNTGELFF.

V usage is TRBV6-6 and J usage is TRBJ2-5; 9 nucleotides line up with TRBD1. The germline V gene has CDR1 MNHNY and CDR2 SVGAGI (reference sequence). The CDR3 is made up of 15 amino acids. The ends lost 6 bases at V and 4 bases at J; junction bases unmatched: 9. The CDR3 spells CASSSTGGSRETQYF. In nucleotides, the CDR3 is TGTGCCAGCAGCTCGACAGGGGGGTCCCGAGAGACCCAGTACTTC.

At least ten counts were recorded for this clone. The rearrangement links TRBV6-5 to TRBJ2-7; a weak D match, TRBD1 (6 bases). The ends were cut back, 0 bases at V and 7 bases at J, with 13 bases in the middle. The CDR3 is 14 residues long. Germline V gene data show CDR1 as MNHEY and CDR2 as SVGAGI. The CDR3 is CASSYSGTLLEQYF. The CDR3 nucleotides are TGTGCCAGCAGTTACTCAGGGACACTACTGGAGCAGTACTTC.

This clone was seen more than once but under ten times. The rearrangement links TRBV21-1 to TRBJ2-2; the D call of TRBD1 is as the table states it, not checked on the DNA. TRBV21-1 is a pseudogene. The CDR3 length is 19 residues. CDR3 residues: CASSKIGEPGTGSTGELFF. CDR3 coding DNA: TGTGCCAGCAGCAAAATCGGGGAACCCGGGACAGGGAGCACCGGGGAGCTGTTTTTT.

J is TRBJ2-1 and V is TRBV10-1, with 10 nucleotides matching TRBD2. V shed 3 bases and J 3 bases; nucleotides not matched to a gene: 8. Per the germline V gene, CDR1 is WNHNN and CDR2 is SYGVQD (reference sequence). This CDR3 comprises 17 residues. The CDR3 is CASSEKRGGPNYNEQFF. The DNA for the CDR3 is TGCGCCAGCAGTGAAAAGCGGGGGGGTCCAAACTACAATGAGCAGTTCTTC.

The rearrangement uses TRBV6-6 and TRBJ2-3; 7 nucleotides line up with TRBD1. The length of the CDR3 is 16 residues. Germline CDR1 reads MNHNY; CDR2 reads SVGAGI (reference sequence). V gave up 3 bases and J gave up 6 bases; unmatched junction bases: 12. Here the CDR3 DNA reads TGTGCCAGCAGTTATACCGGGACAGCGGCTACGGATACGCAGTATTTT. This codes for CASSYTGTAATDTQYF.

The V and J genes are TRBV12-3 or TRBV12-4 and TRBJ2-7, with D possibly TRBD2 on 6 matching bases. V shed 4 bases and J shed 9 bases, with 16 bases lying between them. The CDR3 spans 13 residues. CDR3: CASSSGSPGVQYF. The CDR3 bases are TGTGCCAGCAGTTCCGGGTCCCCGGGAGTGCAGTACTTC.